The 28 T cell receptor beta chains given below trace back to one sample, sequenced in a study of cytomegalovirus exposure and HLA in healthy donors. Clones were sequenced by immunoSEQ multiplex PCR, and TCRdb holds only the in-frame ones, with some missing. The table includes around 120,000 clones, roughly 90% detected once. Sequenced sample: PBMCs. The source of these receptors is a young woman in good health and CMV-seropositive.

The chain links TRBV9 to TRBJ1-2; D is undetermined. The CDR3 runs to 15 residues. The germline V and J ends were trimmed by 0 bases and 7 bases, with 16 bases remaining between them. CDR1 is SGDLS, CDR2 YYNGEE, per germline. The CDR3 sequence is CASSVARGGMPGYTF. The DNA for the CDR3 is TGTGCCAGCAGCGTAGCCCGAGGAGGGATGCCTGGCTACACCTTC. Using reference TRBV9 and TRBJ1-2 for the parts outside the CDR3, the full variable domain is DSGVTQTPKHLITATGQRVTLRCSPRSGDLSVYWYQQSLDQGLQFLIQYYNGEERAKGNILERFSAQQFPDLHSELNLSSLELGDSALYFCASSVARGGMPGYTFGSGTRLTVV.

J is TRBJ1-6 and V is TRBV6-5; 9 bases are a match to TRBD1. The ends lost 6 bases at V and 6 bases at J; junction bases unmatched: 3. The CDR3 runs 14 residues. Germline V lookup: CDR1 MNHEY, CDR2 SVGAGI. CDR3 coding DNA: TGTGCCAGCAGGGGACAGGGTAGTAATTCACCCCTCCACTTT. Amino acids: CASRGQGSNSPLHF.

V and J are TRBV5-6 and TRBJ2-3; 12 bases are shared with TRBD2. Germline V gives CDR1 SGHDT, CDR2 YYEEEE. The CDR3 loop spans 18 amino acids. V was pared by 3 bases and J by 5 bases, with 13 bases of the junction left unmatched. The CDR3: CASSWGAGLAGSRDTQYF. The CDR3 DNA sequence: TGTGCCAGCAGCTGGGGAGCTGGACTAGCGGGATCGAGAGATACGCAGTATTTT.

The CDR3 DNA reads as TGCGCCAGCAGTGGACAGGGCTCTGGCTACACCTTC. Protein sequence: CASSGQGSGYTF. The genes are TRBV5-1 and TRBJ1-2; 8 positions agree with TRBD1. This CDR3 has 12 residues. Per germline, CDR1 SGHRS and CDR2 YFSETQ. J was trimmed by 7 bases and V by 5 bases; bases with no gene match: 4.

This clone has only one observation. The chain combines TRBV19 with TRBJ1-2, with a possible D match to TRBD1 (6 bases). Deletions cut 5 bases from V and 2 bases from J, with 15 bases between. Germline-derived CDR1 and CDR2 are LNHDA and SQIVND (reference sequence). The CDR3 contains 15 residues. This CDR3 reads CASSPRGRQNYGYTF. The CDR3 coding sequence is TGTGCCAGTAGTCCCAGGGGACGTCAGAACTATGGCTACACCTTC.

The chain employs TRBV5-1 and TRBJ1-1, with D possibly being TRBD1 (5 bases). The CDR3 is 15 residues long. Germline CDR1 SGHRS, CDR2 YFSETQ. The V and J ends lost 0 bases and 3 bases respectively, with 12 bases between them. The DNA of the CDR3 is TGCGCCAGCAGCTTGGGGCAGGGTTGGGACACTGAAGCTTTCTTT. Residues: CASSLGQGWDTEAFF. Full variable domain (outside the CDR3, taken from reference TRBV5-1 and TRBJ1-1): KAGVTQTPRYLIKTRGQQVTLSCSPISGHRSVSWYQQTPGQGLQFLFEYFSETQRNKGNFPGRFSGRQFSNSRSEMNVSTLELGDSALYLCASSLGQGWDTEAFFGQGTRLTVV.

This sequence joins TRBV27 and TRBJ2-1; 9 positions agree with TRBD1. V lost 1 base and J lost 7; bases outside the gene matches: 5. The germline CDR1 and CDR2 sequences are MNHEY and SMNVEV (reference sequence). This CDR3 contains 15 residues. This CDR3 reads CASSLYGTGRNEQFF. In DNA form, the CDR3 reads TGTGCCAGCAGTTTATATGGGACAGGGAGGAATGAGCAGTTCTTC.

V gene TRBV5-1 combines with J gene TRBJ2-7; 7 bases are a match to TRBD2. Trimming at V came to 4 bases and at J to 3 bases, leaving 13 bases not matched to a gene. Germline-derived CDR1 and CDR2 are SGHRS and YFSETQ. The CDR3 length is 16 residues. The CDR3 region is CASSPLAGDLGYEQYF. The CDR3 DNA is TGCGCCAGCAGCCCCTTGGCGGGAGATTTGGGCTACGAGCAGTACTTC. The full variable domain, rest sourced from reference TRBV5-1 and TRBJ2-7, is KAGVTQTPRYLIKTRGQQVTLSCSPISGHRSVSWYQQTPGQGLQFLFEYFSETQRNKGNFPGRFSGRQFSNSRSEMNVSTLELGDSALYLCASSPLAGDLGYEQYFGPGTRLTVT.

This chain uses TRBV6-1 with TRBJ1-6, with TRBD1 identical over 7 bases. V gave up 2 bases and J gave up 6 bases; unmatched junction bases: 4. CDR3 size: 15 residues. Per germline, CDR1 MNHNS and CDR2 SASEGT. The CDR3 here is CASSERDSFNSPLHF. DNA of the CDR3: TGTGCCAGCAGTGAACGGGACAGTTTTAATTCACCCCTCCACTTT.

This sequence joins TRBV19 and TRBJ2-5; maybe TRBD1 (6 bases). The CDR3 covers 14 residues. The germline V gene has CDR1 LNHDA and CDR2 SQIVND (reference sequence). The V end was cut by 3 bases, the J end by 5 bases, with 13 bases between. CDR3 in amino acids: CASSMGQGLETQYF. DNA for the CDR3: TGTGCCAGTAGTATGGGTCAGGGGTTGGAGACCCAGTACTTC. The full variable domain, completed using reference TRBV19 and TRBJ2-5, is DGGITQSPKYLFRKEGQNVTLSCEQNLNHDAMYWYRQDPGQGLRLIYYSQIVNDFQKGDIAEGYSVSREKKESFPLTVTSAQKNPTAFYLCASSMGQGLETQYFGPGTRLLVL.

This sequence joins TRBV10-2 and TRBJ2-1, with D possibly matching TRBD2 (6 bases). This CDR3 has 12 residues. Trimming took off 5 bases at V and 9 bases at J, with 11 bases between the two ends. The V gene's germline CDR1 is WSHSY and CDR2 SAAADI. CDR3 region: CASSRREVEQFF. CDR3 in DNA: TGCGCCAGCAGTCGTAGGGAGGTTGAGCAGTTCTTC.

The V gene is TRBV19, the J gene TRBJ1-1; unclear D gene. V lost 5 bases and J lost 7, with 11 bases in between. Per the germline V gene, CDR1 is LNHDA and CDR2 is SQIVND (reference sequence). This CDR3 is 12 amino acids long. CDR3: CASSDTAIEAFF. CDR3 DNA: TGTGCCAGTAGTGACACGGCCATTGAAGCTTTCTTT.

This chain links TRBV9 with TRBJ2-1; D is perhaps TRBD2 (6 bases). Trimming removed 5 bases at V and 12 bases at J, with 15 bases between. The CDR3 is 12 residues long. Looked up from germline, CDR1 is SGDLS and CDR2 is YYNGEE. The CDR3 DNA sequence: TGTGCCAGCAGTACGACTAGTGGTAGGCAGTTCTTC. This gives the protein CASSTTSGRQFF.

This chain links TRBV7-9 with TRBJ2-7, with TRBD1 as a possible D gene (6 bases). The CDR3 is made up of 15 amino acids. CDR1 and CDR2 from the germline V gene are SEHNR and FQNEAQ (reference sequence). V lost 5 bases and J lost 5, with 19 bases in between. The CDR3 bases are TGTGCCAGCAGCCTACAGTGGACAGTAATCAACGAGCAGTACTTC. Protein: CASSLQWTVINEQYF.

The chain links TRBV27 to TRBJ1-4, with TRBD1 identical over 9 bases. The CDR3 runs 14 residues. Germline CDR1 MNHEY, CDR2 SMNVEV (reference sequence). With V trimmed by 7 bases and J by 8 bases, 8 bases remained unmatched. The CDR3 DNA reads as TGTGCCAGCAAATTAGGACAGGGGAGAGAAAAACTGTTTTTT. Amino acids: CASKLGQGREKLFF.

The V gene is TRBV19, the J gene TRBJ1-4; D is uncertain. This CDR3 comprises 13 residues. The germline gives CDR1 LNHDA, CDR2 SQIVND (reference sequence). Trimming left V 6 bases short and J 7 bases short, with 12 bases between. In DNA form, the CDR3 reads TGTGCCAGTAGATTTGCAGAAAGTGAAAAACTGTTTTTT. It codes for CASRFAESEKLFF.

V usage is TRBV15 and J usage is TRBJ1-3; D remains ambiguous. Trimming pared 5 bases from V and 0 bases from J, leaving 14 bases between. From germline, CDR1 is LNHNV and CDR2 YYDKDF (reference sequence). CDR3 length equals 16 residues. For the CDR3, the DNA is TGTGCCACCAGCTCAAGAACGGGAGTCTCTGGAAACACCATATATTTT. Residues: CATSSRTGVSGNTIYF.

The chain joins TRBV4-3 to TRBJ2-1; 9 positions agree with TRBD2. The CDR3 covers 16 residues. Germline-derived CDR1 and CDR2 are LGHNA and YSLEER. Losses at the gene ends were 4 bases for V and 4 bases for J; bases not matched to a gene: 8. CDR3 residues: CASSRQWLAGYNEQFF. CDR3 in DNA: TGCGCCAGCAGCCGGCAATGGCTAGCGGGATACAATGAGCAGTTCTTC.

The V call is TRBV9, the J call TRBJ1-1, with a possible D match to TRBD1 (6 bases). V was pared by 3 bases and J by 1 base, with 10 bases between. Germline CDR1 is SGDLS and CDR2 is YYNGEE. The CDR3 has 14 amino acids. As DNA, the CDR3 is TGTGCCAGCAGCGCCCTGGGGGCGAACACTGAAGCTTTCTTT. Protein sequence: CASSALGANTEAFF.

The sample holds one count of this clone. The identical CDR3 is also encoded by other nucleotide sequences in the sample. This chain uses TRBV18 with TRBJ1-1; D perhaps matches TRBD1 (5 bases). The CDR3 contains 12 residues. Germline-derived CDR1 and CDR2 are KGHSH and LQKENI. The V and J ends lost 3 bases and 6 bases respectively, with 8 bases between them. CDR3 in amino acids: CASSPQGAEAFF. Written as DNA, the CDR3 is TGTGCCAGCTCACCGCAAGGGGCTGAAGCTTTCTTT. The full variable domain, with the rest looked up from reference TRBV18 and TRBJ1-1, is NAGVMQNPRHLVRRRGQEARLRCSPMKGHSHVYWYRQLPEEGLKFMVYLQKENIIDESGMPKERFSAEFPKEGPSILRIQQVVRGDSAAYFCASSPQGAEAFFGQGTRLTVV.

This rearrangement joins TRBV19 to TRBJ1-6; 9 bases map to TRBD1. The CDR3 contains 14 residues. The J segment lost 6 bases and the V segment lost 4 bases, leaving 1 base of the junction unmatched. Germline loops: CDR1 LNHDA, CDR2 SQIVND (reference sequence). The CDR3 nucleotides read TGTGCCAGTAGTAAGGGACAGGGTAATTCACCCCTCCACTTT. This sequence encodes CASSKGQGNSPLHF.

V and J are TRBV7-3 and TRBJ2-3; 14 positions agree with TRBD2. The CDR3 spans 17 residues. The V gene's germline CDR1 is SGHTA and CDR2 FQGTGA. The ends lost 5 bases at V and 1 base at J; junction bases unmatched: 5. The CDR3 DNA sequence: TGTGCCAGCAGCCCTGGACTAGCGGGAGGACGCACAGATACGCAGTATTTT. Residues: CASSPGLAGGRTDTQYF.

The V call is TRBV13, the J call TRBJ2-5; the match to TRBD1 covers 9 bases. The J segment lost 4 bases and the V segment lost 4 bases, leaving 13 bases of the junction unmatched. CDR1 and CDR2 (germline): PRHDT, FYEKMQ (reference sequence). The CDR3 extends over 17 amino acids. CDR3 bases: TGTGCCAGCAGCTCCCATACGTCGGGACAGGGACGAGAGACCCAGTACTTC. This codes for CASSSHTSGQGRETQYF. Using reference TRBV13 and TRBJ2-5 for the parts outside the CDR3, the full variable domain is AAGVIQSPRHLIKEKRETATLKCYPIPRHDTVYWYQQGPGQDPQFLISFYEKMQSDKGSIPDRFSAQQFSDYHSELNMSSLELGDSALYFCASSSHTSGQGRETQYFGPGTRLLVL.

This rearrangement joins TRBV4-3 to TRBJ1-5, with D unresolved. V was trimmed by 0 bases and J by 7 bases, leaving 7 bases between them. The CDR3 runs to 13 residues. Germline V gives CDR1 LGHNA, CDR2 YSLEER. CDR3 DNA sequence: TGCGCCAGCAGCCAAGAGCGCCGGCAGCCCCAGCATTTT. It codes for CASSQERRQPQHF.

This chain uses TRBV2 with TRBJ1-6; 8 bases line up with TRBD1. The J segment lost 6 bases and the V segment lost 3 bases, leaving 1 base of the junction unmatched. CDR1 and CDR2 (germline): SNHLY, FYNNEI. This CDR3 region has 14 residues. CDR3 sequence: CASSEDRANSPLHF. In DNA form, the CDR3 reads TGTGCCAGCAGTGAGGACAGGGCTAATTCACCCCTCCACTTT.

This chain uses TRBV11-2 with TRBJ1-1, with D possibly matching TRBD1 (5 bases). Germline V lookup: CDR1 SGHAT, CDR2 FQNNGV. Trimming pared 1 base from V and 5 bases from J, leaving 11 bases between. CDR3 length: 14 residues. The CDR3 DNA follows: TGTGCCAGCAGCTTAGGGGCAGGGAAGACTGAAGCTTTCTTT. It yields the protein CASSLGAGKTEAFF. The whole variable domain, remainder taken from reference TRBV11-2 and TRBJ1-1, is EAGVAQSPRYKIIEKRQSVAFWCNPISGHATLYWYQQILGQGPKLLIQFQNNGVVDDSQLPKDRFSAERLKGVDSTLKIQPAKLEDSAVYLCASSLGAGKTEAFFGQGTRLTVV.

V gene TRBV4-3 combines with J gene TRBJ1-1; TRBD1 might be the D (6 bases). The V gene's germline CDR1 is LGHNA and CDR2 YSLEER. The V gene lost 4 bases and the J gene lost 4 bases, with 16 bases spanning the gap. This CDR3 is built from 15 residues. CDR3 nucleotide sequence: TGCGCCAGCAGCCCTTTCGACAGGACCCCCACTGAAGCTTTCTTT. Protein product: CASSPFDRTPTEAFF.

The genes are TRBV7-9 and TRBJ1-3; 7 positions match TRBD1. Trimming removed 11 bases from V and 4 bases from J; junction bases left unmatched: 8. Germline CDR1 reads SEHNR; CDR2 reads FQNEAQ (reference sequence). CDR3 length: 13 residues. The CDR3 sequence: CAGNRGDGNTIYF. The DNA of the CDR3 is TGTGCCGGAAACAGGGGAGACGGAAACACCATATATTTT.